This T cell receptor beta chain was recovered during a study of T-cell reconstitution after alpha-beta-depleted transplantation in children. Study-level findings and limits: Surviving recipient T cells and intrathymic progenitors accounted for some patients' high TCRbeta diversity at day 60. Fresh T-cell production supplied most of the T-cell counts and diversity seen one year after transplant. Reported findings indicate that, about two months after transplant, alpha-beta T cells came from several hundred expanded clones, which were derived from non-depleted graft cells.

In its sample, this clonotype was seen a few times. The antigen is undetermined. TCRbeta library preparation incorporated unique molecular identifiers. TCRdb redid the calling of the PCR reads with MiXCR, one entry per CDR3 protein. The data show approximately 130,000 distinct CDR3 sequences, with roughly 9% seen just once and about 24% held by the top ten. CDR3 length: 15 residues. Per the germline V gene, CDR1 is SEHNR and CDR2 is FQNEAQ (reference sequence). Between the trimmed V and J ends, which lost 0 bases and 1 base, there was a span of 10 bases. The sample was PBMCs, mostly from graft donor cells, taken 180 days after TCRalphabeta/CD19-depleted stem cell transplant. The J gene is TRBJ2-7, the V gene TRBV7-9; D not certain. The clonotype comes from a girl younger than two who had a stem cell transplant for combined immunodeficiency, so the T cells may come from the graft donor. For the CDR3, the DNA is TGTGCCAGCAGCTTAGCGCTCCGTCCTTCCTACGAGCAGTACTTC. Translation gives CASSLALRPSYEQYF. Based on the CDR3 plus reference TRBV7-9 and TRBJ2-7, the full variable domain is DTGVSQNPRHKITKRGQNVTFRCDPISEHNRLYWYRQTLGQGPEFLTYFQNEAQLEKSRLLSDRFSAERPKGSFSTLEIQRTEQGDSAMYLCASSLALRPSYEQYFGPGTRLTVT.